Sequencing of this T cell receptor beta chain was carried out in a study of blood T cell repertoires in COVID-19. Across the whole study: Researchers got acute and convalescent COVID-19 samples from the United States, Italy and Spain.

The CDR3 consists of 17 residues. Germline V gene data show CDR1 as LGHNA and CDR2 as YNFKEQ. Trimming cost V 0 bases and J 2 bases, with 13 bases left between them. The table came from immunoSEQ multiplex PCR; TCRdb's copy has only in-frame clones and leaves some out. Of over 75,000 clones in the sample, around nine tenths are singletons; the top ten hold less than 2%. The sequence derives from a man aged 55-75 years with acute or convalescent COVID-19. This chain connects TRBV4-2 to TRBJ1-4; D not resolved. Sequenced sample: peripheral blood. The chain's CDR3 is CASSQDALPRTNEKLFF. The CDR3 DNA reads as TGTGCCAGCAGCCAAGACGCCCTACCCCGGACTAATGAAAAACTGTTTTTT.